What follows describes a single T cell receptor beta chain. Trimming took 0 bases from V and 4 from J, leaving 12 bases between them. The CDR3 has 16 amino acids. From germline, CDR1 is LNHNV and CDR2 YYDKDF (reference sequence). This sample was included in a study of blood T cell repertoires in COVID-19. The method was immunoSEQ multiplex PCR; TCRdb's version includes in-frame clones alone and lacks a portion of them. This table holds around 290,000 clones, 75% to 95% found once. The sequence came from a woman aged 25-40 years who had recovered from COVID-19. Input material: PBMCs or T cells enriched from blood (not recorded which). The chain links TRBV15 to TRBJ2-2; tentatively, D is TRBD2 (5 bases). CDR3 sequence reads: CATSREKTTSTGELFF. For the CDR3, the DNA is TGTGCCACCAGCAGAGAAAAGACTACCAGCACCGGGGAGCTGTTTTTT.